A single sample is the source of the 2 T cell receptor beta chains below, sequenced in a study of human T cells and chemical hapten exposure. TCRdb reprocessed the RACE reads via MiXCR and lists one record per CDR3 protein. The sample shows tens of thousands of distinct CDR3 sequences, roughly a tenth of them seen only once. The time point denotes: patch test 1, 2 weeks after DPC sensitization. Described treatment: therapeutic diphenylcyclopropenone sensitization with weekly scalp DPC. The specimen was whole blood, collected in connection with sensitization to the hapten diphenylcyclopropenone (DPC). The receptors stem from a woman aged 35 to 49 with alopecia areata. Some clones in this sample may be carry-over from other donors' samples.

This clonotype has ten or more counts. This chain joins TRBV20-1 and TRBJ2-7, with D tentatively TRBD1 (5 bases). The germline V and J ends were trimmed by 5 bases and 0 bases, with 11 bases remaining between them. Germline CDR1 is DFQATT and CDR2 is SNEGSKA (reference sequence). The CDR3 runs to 13 residues. CDR3 coding DNA: TGCAGTGCTCGTGACAGTCGCTCCTACGAGCAGTACTTC. This encodes CSARDSRSYEQYF.

The chain carries TRBV6-1 and TRBJ1-2; D is ambiguous. CDR3 size: 15 residues. Between the trimmed V and J ends, which lost 4 bases and 4 bases, there was a span of 16 bases. Germline CDR1 is MNHNS and CDR2 is SASEGT. CDR3 bases: TGTGCCAGCAGTGTACTCGGCACCCTAACCTATGGCTACACCTTC. Translated: CASSVLGTLTYGYTF.